The 18 T cell receptor beta chains reported below all come from one sample, sequenced in a study of blood T cell repertoires in COVID-19. The assay was immunoSEQ multiplex PCR, and TCRdb's table has in-frame clones only and misses some. The sample lists under 300,000 clones; 83% were seen once. Sequencing was carried out using peripheral blood. All receptors derive from a human donor in a cohort sampled during active COVID-19.

This chain joins TRBV27 and TRBJ2-1; tentatively, D is TRBD2 (5 bases). Germline loops: CDR1 MNHEY, CDR2 SMNVEV (reference sequence). V was pared by 2 bases and J by 9 bases, with 14 bases between. The CDR3 runs 14 residues. The CDR3 loop is CASSLGPSPFEQFF. The CDR3 nucleotides are TGTGCCAGCAGTTTAGGCCCTAGCCCCTTTGAGCAGTTCTTC.

In DNA form, the CDR3 reads TGTGCCAGCAGCCTCGTCGGGGACAGGGGACGAGGAACTGAAGCTTTCTTT. Protein: CASSLVGDRGRGTEAFF. This chain links TRBV7-6 with TRBJ1-1; TRBD1 agrees at 10 bases. V was clipped by 5 bases and J by 5 bases; unmatched bases: 14. The V gene's germline CDR1 is SGHVS and CDR2 FNYEAQ. This CDR3 has 17 residues.

The chain recombines TRBV11-2 with TRBJ1-4; tentative D call: TRBD1 (6 bases). Deletions cut 4 bases from V and 6 bases from J, with 9 bases between. CDR3 size: 13 residues. The germline V gene encodes CDR1 SGHAT and CDR2 FQNNGV. The CDR3, as DNA: TGTGCCAGCAGCTCCGGACAGTATGAAAAACTGTTTTTT. Encoded protein: CASSSGQYEKLFF.

The chain uses TRBV10-3 and TRBJ1-2; TRBD1 matches at 10 bases. There are 16 residues in the CDR3. V dropped 2 bases and J dropped 4; count of bases not matched to a gene: 7. Germline assignment: CDR1 ENHRY and CDR2 SYGVKD. Here the CDR3 DNA reads TGTGCCATCAGTGAGCCTGGACAGGGGGAGGGCTATGGCTACACCTTC. Its protein product is CAISEPGQGEGYGYTF.

The rearrangement uses TRBV5-8 and TRBJ1-4; TRBD1 matches 9 bases. The CDR3 covers 16 residues. V was clipped by 5 bases and J by 2 bases; unmatched bases: 7. The germline V gene has CDR1 SGHTS and CDR2 YDEGEE. CDR3 DNA: TGTGCCAGCAGTTCAGACAGGGGGAGCACTAATGAAAAACTGTTTTTT. Protein: CASSSDRGSTNEKLFF.

This clone was counted only a few times. CDR3 loop: CAISGTGQPQHF. The CDR3 DNA sequence: TGTGCCATTTCCGGGACAGGTCAGCCCCAGCATTTT. This chain uses TRBV10-3 with TRBJ1-5; 8 bases align to TRBD1. Germline-derived CDR1 and CDR2 are ENHRY and SYGVKD. CDR3 size: 12 residues. Trimming at V came to 9 bases and at J to 6 bases, leaving 4 bases not matched to a gene.

The CDR3 region is CASTLTTLRSGGGTDTQYF. The DNA for the CDR3 is TGTGCCAGCACGCTCACCACCCTTCGGAGCGGGGGTGGTACAGATACGCAGTATTTT. The V gene is TRBV18, the J gene TRBJ2-3; 8 bases fit TRBD2. The CDR3 spans 19 residues. From germline, CDR1 is KGHSH and CDR2 LQKENI. Trimming took 8 bases from V and 3 from J; bases not matched to a gene: 22. The variable domain in full, completed from reference TRBV18 and TRBJ2-3, reads NAGVMQNPRHLVRRRGQEARLRCSPMKGHSHVYWYRQLPEEGLKFMVYLQKENIIDESGMPKERFSAEFPKEGPSILRIQQVVRGDSAAYFCASTLTTLRSGGGTDTQYFGPGTRLTVL.

V gene TRBV10-3 combines with J gene TRBJ2-7, with 7 bases aligning to TRBD1. The CDR3 loop spans 15 amino acids. The trim removed 5 bases at V and 6 bases at J, leaving 13 bases unmatched. Germline V gene sequence: CDR1 ENHRY, CDR2 SYGVKD. DNA for the CDR3: TGTGCCATCAGTTCCACAGGGGAAGTGTCGCGCGAGCAGTACTTC. It encodes CAISSTGEVSREQYF.

The V gene is TRBV6-6, the J gene TRBJ2-5; 9 bases match TRBD2. The V and J ends lost 2 bases and 2 bases, in that order; junction bases with no gene match: 3. The CDR3 loop spans 15 amino acids. CDR1 is MNHNY and CDR2 is SVGAGI in the germline V gene (reference sequence). CDR3: CASSYRAGGQETQYF. The CDR3 DNA reads TGTGCCAGCAGTTACCGGGCGGGGGGGCAAGAGACCCAGTACTTC.

The rearrangement joins TRBV5-1 to TRBJ2-3; D is undetermined. Germline values: CDR1 SGHRS, CDR2 YFSETQ. Trimming cost V 0 bases and J 2 bases, with 10 bases left between them. This CDR3 spans 15 amino acids. The CDR3 loop reads CASSLGGRTTDTQYF. The DNA for the CDR3 is TGCGCCAGCAGCTTGGGAGGCCGCACCACAGATACGCAGTATTTT.

Only a few counts were recorded for this clone. The chain links TRBV6-6 to TRBJ2-2; the D is unclear. Trimming left V 8 bases short and J 4 bases short, with 11 bases between. Germline V lookup: CDR1 MNHNY, CDR2 SVGAGI (reference sequence). CDR3 length: 13 amino acids. The CDR3 nucleotides read TGTGCCAGCTCGGTCGACACCACCGGGGAGCTGTTTTTT. Translation gives CASSVDTTGELFF.

This clone was counted only a few times. This sequence joins TRBV30 and TRBJ2-2, with D perhaps matching TRBD1 (7 bases). Deletions cut 5 bases from V and 2 bases from J, with 12 bases between. The CDR3 loop spans 14 amino acids. Germline CDR1 and CDR2: GTSNPN and SVGIG (reference sequence). The CDR3 protein is CAWSGGTNTGELFF. CDR3 bases: TGTGCCTGGTCAGGGGGGACTAACACCGGGGAGCTGTTTTTT.

This chain uses TRBV24-1 with TRBJ2-5, with TRBD1 matching 9 bases. CDR1 is KGHDR and CDR2 is SFDVKD in the germline V gene. Unmatched junction bases numbered 9, after V lost 3 bases and J lost 5 bases. The CDR3 has 16 amino acids. The CDR3 sequence: CATSDPTGTGYETQYF. CDR3 coding DNA: TGTGCCACCAGTGATCCAACCGGGACAGGGTACGAGACCCAGTACTTC.

The CDR3: CASSKSDTGSYEQYF. CDR3 DNA: TGTGCCAGTAGTAAAAGCGATACAGGTTCCTACGAGCAGTACTTC. The chain combines TRBV19 with TRBJ2-7; TRBD1 is a possible D gene (5 bases). The CDR3 consists of 15 residues. Trimming removed 4 bases at V and 1 base at J, with 14 bases between. The germline gives CDR1 LNHDA, CDR2 SQIVND (reference sequence).

This clone is a singleton in its sample. The rearrangement joins TRBV6-1 to TRBJ2-1; TRBD2 aligns across 8 bases. This CDR3 has 15 residues. Germline lookup yields CDR1 MNHNS and CDR2 SASEGT. V lost 3 bases to trimming and J lost 5 bases; unmatched junction nucleotides: 6. As DNA, the CDR3 is TGTGCCAGCAGTGAGGTTGGGACTAGAGACAATGAGCAGTTCTTC. Protein: CASSEVGTRDNEQFF.

V gene TRBV10-3 combines with J gene TRBJ1-6; D is perhaps TRBD1 (6 bases). The germline V and J ends were trimmed by 6 bases and 5 bases, with 8 bases remaining between them. Per the germline V gene, CDR1 is ENHRY and CDR2 is SYGVKD. The CDR3 consists of 13 residues. The CDR3 is CAIRGQNNSPLHF. In nucleotides, the CDR3 is TGTGCCATCAGAGGACAGAATAATTCACCCCTCCACTTT.

This clone was found a few times. The rearrangement joins TRBV11-2 to TRBJ1-5, with a possible D match to TRBD1 (5 bases). The CDR3 covers 14 residues. CDR1 and CDR2 from the germline V gene are SGHAT and FQNNGV. Trimming removed 1 base from V and 3 bases from J, with 7 bases in between. This CDR3 reads CASSLAGINQPQHF. CDR3 sequence (DNA): TGTGCCAGCAGCTTAGCAGGGATCAATCAGCCCCAGCATTTT.

The chain uses TRBV29-1 and TRBJ2-3; 10 positions agree with TRBD1. V shed 6 bases and J 7 bases; nucleotides not matched to a gene: 4. This CDR3 is built from 12 residues. Germline CDR1 is SQVTM and CDR2 is ANQGSEA. Written as DNA, the CDR3 is TGCAGCGTAGGGACAGGGGTAAATACGCAGTATTTT. It yields the protein CSVGTGVNTQYF.